What follows are 10 T cell receptor beta chains derived from one specimen sequenced in a study of CD8+CD57+ T cells in acquired aplastic anemia. Genomic DNA templated the TCR beta VDJ and CDR3 profiling. From the reads, TCRdb called clonotypes with MiXCR, one entry per CDR3 protein. This table has 250,000 to 350,000 distinct CDR3 sequences, around three fifths appearing once. Material: sorted CD4+, CD8+, or CD8+CD57+ T cells (not recorded which) from PBMCs. These receptors all come from a human donor with severe aplastic anemia or a healthy control (not recorded which).

This chain's CDR3 is CASSMTISTDTQYF. DNA of the CDR3: TGTGCCAGTAGTATGACTATCTCCACAGATACGCAGTATTTT. The chain uses TRBV19 and TRBJ2-3; perhaps TRBD2 as D (5 bases). Germline values: CDR1 LNHDA, CDR2 SQIVND (reference sequence). Trimming removed 3 bases from V and 2 bases from J, with 9 bases in between. The CDR3 extends over 14 amino acids.

The chain links TRBV2 to TRBJ1-3; D is possibly TRBD1 (6 bases). V lost 3 bases and J lost 4, with 10 bases in between. The CDR3 has 14 amino acids. Germline lookup yields CDR1 SNHLY and CDR2 FYNNEI. CDR3 bases: TGTGCCAGCAGTGAGACGGGGGCAGGAAACACCATATATTTT. It codes for CASSETGAGNTIYF.

This sequence joins TRBV12-3 or TRBV12-4 and TRBJ2-5; TRBD1 might be the D (6 bases). The CDR3 is 13 residues long. Trimming left V 6 bases short and J 5 bases short, with 13 bases between. Here the CDR3 reads CASSYREWETQYF. Here the CDR3 DNA reads TGTGCCAGCAGCTACAGGGAATGGGAGACCCAGTACTTC.

This clonotype was recorded many times. The chain links TRBV5-6 to TRBJ2-5, with TRBD2 matching 7 bases. V lost 5 bases and J lost 4; bases outside the gene matches: 5. There are 13 residues in the CDR3. CDR1 and CDR2 from the germline V gene are SGHDT and YYEEEE. CDR3 amino acids: CASRESGGETQYF. The CDR3 DNA sequence: TGTGCCAGCAGGGAGTCGGGGGGAGAGACCCAGTACTTC.

The V call is TRBV7-9, the J call TRBJ1-2, with TRBD1 as a possible D gene (5 bases). This CDR3 comprises 14 residues. Germline V CDR1 and CDR2: SEHNR, FQNEAQ (reference sequence). With 6 bases removed from V and 7 bases from J, the gap between germline ends came to 18 bases. The DNA for the CDR3 is TGTGCCAGCAGTGATCGGGGCAGGGTAGCTGGCTACACCTTC. This codes for CASSDRGRVAGYTF.

The chain is built from TRBV11-3 and TRBJ2-3; 9 positions agree with TRBD2. V trimming: 0 bases; J trimming: 3 bases; junction bases outside the gene matches: 7. The length of the CDR3 is 17 residues. Germline CDR1 and CDR2: SGHNT and YENEEA. CDR3 nucleotide sequence: TGTGCCAGCAGCTTAGATCGGCTAGCGGGAACGACAGATACGCAGTATTTT. Translated, it gives CASSLDRLAGTTDTQYF.

The gene calls are TRBV24-1 and TRBJ2-3; 7 bases match TRBD2. Germline V gene lookup returns CDR1 KGHDR and CDR2 SFDVKD. The CDR3 consists of 16 residues. Trimming took 0 bases from V and 1 from J; bases not matched to a gene: 3. The chain's CDR3 is CATSDLTSAGTDTQYF. In DNA, the CDR3 is TGTGCCACCAGTGATTTGACTAGCGCCGGCACAGATACGCAGTATTTT.

This clonotype was recorded many times. This rearrangement joins TRBV20-1 to TRBJ2-7; TRBD2 matches at 11 bases. Trimming took 5 bases from V and 0 from J; bases not matched to a gene: 9. The germline V gene encodes CDR1 DFQATT and CDR2 SNEGSKA (reference sequence). CDR3 length: 16 amino acids. The CDR3 DNA reads as TGCAGTGCTGGGGGAGGGCTAGCGGGGGGCTCCTACGAGCAGTACTTC. This sequence encodes CSAGGGLAGGSYEQYF.

CDR3 sequence: CASNSQGGNQPQHF. For the CDR3, the DNA is TGTGCCAGCAATTCCCAGGGTGGCAATCAGCCCCAGCATTTT. The V gene is TRBV2, the J gene TRBJ1-5; D may be TRBD1 (5 bases). CDR3 length: 14 amino acids. Trimming shortened V by 7 bases and J by 2 bases, and 12 bases separated the two germline ends. Germline loops: CDR1 SNHLY, CDR2 FYNNEI.

This clonotype was seen many times. The chain carries TRBV6-5 and TRBJ2-7; D gene uncertain. The CDR3 has 14 residues. Trimming took off 4 bases at V and 3 bases at J, with 13 bases between the two ends. Germline V gene lookup returns CDR1 MNHEY and CDR2 SVGAGI. This CDR3 reads CASSWGTPSYEQYF. CDR3 sequence (DNA): TGTGCCAGCAGTTGGGGTACCCCAAGCTACGAGCAGTACTTC.